This T cell receptor beta chain was captured by sequencing in a study of cytotoxic CD8 clonotypes in ibrutinib-treated CLL. Overall study context: Sample averages reached 255,043 productive templates and 80,000 to 100,000 productive rearrangements.

Turning to this clone: The antigen remains undetermined.

Germline CDR1 reads MNHEY; CDR2 reads SMNVEV (reference sequence). Trimming stripped 2 bases from V and 3 bases from J, with 14 bases between. This CDR3 is built from 16 residues. General study results and limits: Once treatment began, public clonotypes, which were uncommon, contracted or stayed stable.

From cryopreserved PBMCs came around 2 micrograms of genomic DNA used for TCR beta libraries. Deep sequencing aimed at 1 in 200,000 to 1 in 1 million T cells' resolution. Assay used: immunoSEQ multiplex PCR; TCRdb lists only in-frame clones, some missing. The repertoire holds more than 8,500 clones, 61% seen once, with roughly 18% in the top ten. Sample: PBMCs, taken before ibrutinib treatment. The receptor comes from a human donor with chronic lymphocytic leukemia. The chain couples TRBV27 to TRBJ1-5, with D possibly matching TRBD1 (5 bases). This chain's CDR3 is CASSLGGVAVNQPQHF. In DNA, the CDR3 is TGTGCCAGCAGTTTAGGAGGGGTGGCCGTCAATCAGCCCCAGCATTTT.